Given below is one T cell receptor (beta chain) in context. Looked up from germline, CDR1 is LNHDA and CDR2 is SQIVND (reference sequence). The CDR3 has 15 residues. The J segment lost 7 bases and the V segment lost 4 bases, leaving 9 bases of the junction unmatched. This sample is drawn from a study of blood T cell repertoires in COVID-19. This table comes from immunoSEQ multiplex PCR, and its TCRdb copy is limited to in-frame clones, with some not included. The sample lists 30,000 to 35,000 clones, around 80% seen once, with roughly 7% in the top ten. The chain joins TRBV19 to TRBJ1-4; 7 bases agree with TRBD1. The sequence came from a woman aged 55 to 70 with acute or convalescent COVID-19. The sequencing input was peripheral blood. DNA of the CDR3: TGTGCCAGTAGTAACGGACAGGTCTCGACTGAAAAACTGTTTTTT. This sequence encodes CASSNGQVSTEKLFF. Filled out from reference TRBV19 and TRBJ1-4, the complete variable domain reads DGGITQSPKYLFRKEGQNVTLSCEQNLNHDAMYWYRQDPGQGLRLIYYSQIVNDFQKGDIAEGYSVSREKKESFPLTVTSAQKNPTAFYLCASSNGQVSTEKLFFGSGTQLSVL.